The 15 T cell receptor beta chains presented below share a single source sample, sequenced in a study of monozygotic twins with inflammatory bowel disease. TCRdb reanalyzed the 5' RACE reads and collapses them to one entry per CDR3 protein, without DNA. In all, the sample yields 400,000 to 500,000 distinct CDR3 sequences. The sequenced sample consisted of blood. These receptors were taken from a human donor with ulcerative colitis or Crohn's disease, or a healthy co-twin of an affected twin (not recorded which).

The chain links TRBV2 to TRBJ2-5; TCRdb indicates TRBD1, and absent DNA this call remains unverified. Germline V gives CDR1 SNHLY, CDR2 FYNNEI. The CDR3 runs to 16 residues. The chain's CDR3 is CASSVFGTGGEETQYF.

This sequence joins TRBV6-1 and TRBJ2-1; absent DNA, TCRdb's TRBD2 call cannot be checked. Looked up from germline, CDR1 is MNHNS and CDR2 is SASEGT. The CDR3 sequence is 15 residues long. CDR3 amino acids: CASSDLAGAYNEQFF.

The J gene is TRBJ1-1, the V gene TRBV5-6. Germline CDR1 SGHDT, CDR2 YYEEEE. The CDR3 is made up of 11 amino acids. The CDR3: CASSFRHEAFF.

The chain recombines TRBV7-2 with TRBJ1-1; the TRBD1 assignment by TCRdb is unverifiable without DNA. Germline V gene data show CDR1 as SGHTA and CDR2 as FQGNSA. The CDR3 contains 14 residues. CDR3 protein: CASSYGPPGTEAFF.

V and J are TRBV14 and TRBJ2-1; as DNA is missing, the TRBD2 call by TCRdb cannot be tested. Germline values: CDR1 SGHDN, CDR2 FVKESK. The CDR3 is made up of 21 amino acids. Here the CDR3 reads CASSRLRPGLAGGPWEYEQFF.

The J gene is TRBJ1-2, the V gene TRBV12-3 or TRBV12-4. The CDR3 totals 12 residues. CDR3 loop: CASSFDLYGYTF.

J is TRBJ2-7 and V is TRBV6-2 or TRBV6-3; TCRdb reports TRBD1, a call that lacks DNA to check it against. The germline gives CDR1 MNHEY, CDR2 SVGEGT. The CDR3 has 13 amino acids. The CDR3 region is CASNLRGPYEQYF.

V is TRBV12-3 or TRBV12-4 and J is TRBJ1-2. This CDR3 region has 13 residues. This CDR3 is CASRISGLRGYTF.

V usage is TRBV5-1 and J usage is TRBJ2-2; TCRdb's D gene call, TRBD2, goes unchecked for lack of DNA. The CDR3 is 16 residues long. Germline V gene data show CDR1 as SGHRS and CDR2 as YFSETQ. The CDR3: CASSRRLAANTGELFF.

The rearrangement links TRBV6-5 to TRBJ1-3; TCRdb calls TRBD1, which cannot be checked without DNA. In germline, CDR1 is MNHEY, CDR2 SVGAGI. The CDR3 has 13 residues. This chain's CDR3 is CASRTGGGNTIYF.

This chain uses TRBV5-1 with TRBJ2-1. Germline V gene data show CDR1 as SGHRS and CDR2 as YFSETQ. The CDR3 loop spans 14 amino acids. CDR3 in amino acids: CASSPEGRYNEQFF.

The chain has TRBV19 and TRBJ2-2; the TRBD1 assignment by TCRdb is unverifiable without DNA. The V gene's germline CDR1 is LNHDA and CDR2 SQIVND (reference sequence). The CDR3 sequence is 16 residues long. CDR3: CASSLGAGTNTGELFF.

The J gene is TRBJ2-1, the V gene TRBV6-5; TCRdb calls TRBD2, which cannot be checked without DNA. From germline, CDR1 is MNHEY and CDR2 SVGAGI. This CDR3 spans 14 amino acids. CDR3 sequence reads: CASSYSILAAEQFF.

CDR3 amino acids: CAIRMGGRDTEAFF. This rearrangement joins TRBV10-3 to TRBJ1-1; TCRdb lists TRBD1, though no DNA is available to test this call. The CDR3 loop spans 14 amino acids. Per germline, CDR1 ENHRY and CDR2 SYGVKD.

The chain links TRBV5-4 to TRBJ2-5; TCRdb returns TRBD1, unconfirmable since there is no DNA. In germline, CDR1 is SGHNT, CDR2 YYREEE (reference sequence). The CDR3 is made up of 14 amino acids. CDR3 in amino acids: CASSLGAGAETQYF.